This T cell receptor beta chain originates from a study of human T cells and chemical hapten exposure (dated by TCRdb to the early 2020s). Background on the whole study: For sensitization, 2% DPC in acetone was applied to a roughly 2 cm by roughly 2 cm area of upper inner arm skin. Throughout the study period of roughly 24 weeks, patients also received therapeutic DPC doses to the scalp every week. Patch testing was done on the upper back using Finn chambers containing 0.01% DPC, and results were scored after 6 days according to International Contact Dermatitis Research Group standards. Alopecia areata with under or over 50% scalp involvement, alopecia totalis and alopecia universalis were represented in the patient cohort, which was mostly female. The libraries were sequenced as a pool, and the TCR yield per sample differed mostly because of small variations in library volumes within the pool. Peripheral blood TCR repertoire changes were tracked in vivo in alopecia patients during primary and secondary sensitization to the hapten diphenylcyclopropenone (DPC). Patient blood was sampled pre-sensitization (week 0) and at 2, 6 and about 24 weeks after DPC sensitization. For TCR sequencing, blood came from 25 to 35 alopecia patients at anywhere from one to four time points (pre-sensitization, 2, 6 and 24 weeks).

Per the publication, the time point label means: patch test 1, 2 weeks after DPC sensitization. The sample's treatment or condition, from its label and the paper: therapeutic diphenylcyclopropenone sensitization with weekly scalp DPC. At every patch-test visit, the blood draw took place before the patch test was put on. Patients were eligible if aged 18 to 70, diagnosed with alopecia and judged suitable for DPC therapy, and pregnant patients were excluded. Total RNA was extracted from unfractionated whole blood collected in Tempus Blood RNA tubes. Libraries were made using RACE. Sequencing instrument: NextSeq 500. During library preparation, unique molecular identifiers were attached to individual cDNA molecules so that TCRs could be counted quantitatively and reproducibly. From each blood RNA sample, both TCR alpha and TCR beta chains were sequenced. On the study's bioinformatics: The median number of TCRs per sample was approximately 96,000, ranging from roughly 23,224 to 690,600. The Decombinator software suite was used to annotate V, J and CDR3 in the TCR reads. Every sample was subsampled to the same number of TCRs (28,000) for the PS versus PT1 abundance plots. TCRs were defined as expanded if absent before sensitization and observed at least eight times at the 2-week time point. Clones were called with MiXCR by TCRdb after fastp trimmed the public reads at Q25, and only in-frame beta chains were retained. Rows with a matching CDR3 protein are joined into one entry that keeps the most common DNA and genes. The V and J calls here are based on TCRdb, not the publication. Present in this sample are approximately 82,000 distinct CDR3 sequences, roughly 10% of which were seen just once. In total, the top ten clones hold approximately 3.7% of the sample.

General conclusions and limits of the study: A positive correlation was found between the number of PT1 expanded TCRs and patch test score, with significance reached at thresholds 8, 16 and 32 but not 4. Because all patients had alopecia, a presumed autoimmune disease, the immune response of the patients might differ from that of healthy individuals. After repeated subsampling, the strength of the expansion versus patch-test correlation and the threshold at which it became significant changed. The number of TCRs above 1 in 1000 frequency did not change with DPC sensitization; there was no evidence of global repertoire structure alterations. Compared with pre-sensitization or healthy control sets, expanded TCRs formed significantly more large CDR3 similarity clusters, which is consistent with antigen-driven responses.

In regard to this clonotype: Its antigen remains unidentified. No qualities accompany the bases; no much larger clone lies one base away.

This clonotype was obtained from a woman aged 55-70 years with alopecia areata. Some clones in this sample may be carry-over from other donors' samples. The sequences come from whole blood, collected in connection with sensitization to the hapten diphenylcyclopropenone (DPC).

CDR3 sequence: CASSQETDKPYGYTF. The DNA is TGCGCCAGCAGCCAAGAAACCGACAAACCCTATGGCTACACCTTC. Recombination joined TRBV4-1 with TRBJ1-2; no D gene call is confident. A distance of 12 bases separates the germline ends of V and J, which lose 0 bases and 4 bases respectively. The CDR3 starts with the cysteine, ends with the phenylalanine, and has 15 residues. The kept DNA is CDR3 alone, 45 bases in frame from the first base. The germline V gene specifies MGHRA as CDR1 and YSYEKL as CDR2.